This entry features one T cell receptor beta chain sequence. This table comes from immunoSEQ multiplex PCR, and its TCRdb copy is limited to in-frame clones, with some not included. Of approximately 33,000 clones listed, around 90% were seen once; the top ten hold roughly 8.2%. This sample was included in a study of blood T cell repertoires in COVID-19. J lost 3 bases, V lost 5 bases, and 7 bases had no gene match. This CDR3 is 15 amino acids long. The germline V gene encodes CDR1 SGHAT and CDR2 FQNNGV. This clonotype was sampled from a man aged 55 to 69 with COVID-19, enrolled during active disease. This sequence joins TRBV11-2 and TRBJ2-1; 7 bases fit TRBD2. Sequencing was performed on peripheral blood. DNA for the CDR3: TGTGCCAGCAGCCCGCTGGGCGGGAGCTACAATGAGCAGTTCTTC. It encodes CASSPLGGSYNEQFF.